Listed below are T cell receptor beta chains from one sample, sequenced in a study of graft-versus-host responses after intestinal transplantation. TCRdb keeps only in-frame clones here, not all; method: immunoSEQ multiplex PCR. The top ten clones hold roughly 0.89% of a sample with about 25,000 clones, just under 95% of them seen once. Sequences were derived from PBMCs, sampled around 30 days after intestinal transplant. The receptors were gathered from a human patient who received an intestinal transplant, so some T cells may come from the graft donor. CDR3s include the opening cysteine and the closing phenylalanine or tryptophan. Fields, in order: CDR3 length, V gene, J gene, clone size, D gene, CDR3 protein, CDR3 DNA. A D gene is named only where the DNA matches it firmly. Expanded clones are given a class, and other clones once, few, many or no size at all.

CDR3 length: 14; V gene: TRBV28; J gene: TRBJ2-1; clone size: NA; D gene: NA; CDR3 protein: CASFTVTQLNEQFF; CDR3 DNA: TGTGCCAGCTTCACAGTGACACAACTCAATGAGCAGTTCTTC
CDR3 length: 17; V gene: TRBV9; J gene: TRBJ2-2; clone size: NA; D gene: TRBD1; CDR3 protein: CASSAADRGWDTGELFF; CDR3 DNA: TGTGCCAGCAGCGCCGCCGACAGGGGGTGGGACACCGGGGAGCTGTTTTTT
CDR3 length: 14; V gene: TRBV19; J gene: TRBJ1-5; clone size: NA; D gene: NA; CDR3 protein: CASSTYDGNQPQHF; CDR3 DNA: TGTGCCAGTAGCACCTACGACGGCAATCAGCCCCAGCATTTT
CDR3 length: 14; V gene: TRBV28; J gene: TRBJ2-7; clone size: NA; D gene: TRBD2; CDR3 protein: CASMRGRALYEQYF; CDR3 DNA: TGTGCCAGCATGCGCGGGAGGGCCCTATACGAGCAGTACTTC
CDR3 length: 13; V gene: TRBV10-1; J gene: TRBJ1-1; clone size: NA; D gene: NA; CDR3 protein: CASSEIVGAEAFF; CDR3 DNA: TGCGCCAGCAGTGAAATAGTCGGGGCTGAAGCTTTCTTT
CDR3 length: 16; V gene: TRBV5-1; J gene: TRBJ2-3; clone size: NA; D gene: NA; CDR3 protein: CASSLARGAGTDTQYF; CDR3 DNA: TGCGCCAGCAGCTTGGCTCGGGGGGCCGGCACAGATACGCAGTATTTT
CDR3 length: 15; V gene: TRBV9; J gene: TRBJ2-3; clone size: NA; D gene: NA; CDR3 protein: CASSVVGDNLQSQYF; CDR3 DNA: TGTGCCAGCAGCGTAGTGGGGGACAATCTCCAATCGCAGTATTTT
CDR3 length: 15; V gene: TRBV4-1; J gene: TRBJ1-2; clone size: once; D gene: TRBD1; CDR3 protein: CASSPRDRVSSGYTF; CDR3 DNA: TGCGCCAGCAGCCCCCGGGACAGGGTATCCTCCGGCTACACCTTC
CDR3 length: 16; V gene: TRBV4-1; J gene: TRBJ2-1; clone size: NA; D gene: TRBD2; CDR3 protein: CASSALSGSSYNEQFF; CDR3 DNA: TGCGCCAGCAGCGCTTTGAGCGGGAGCTCCTACAATGAGCAGTTCTTC
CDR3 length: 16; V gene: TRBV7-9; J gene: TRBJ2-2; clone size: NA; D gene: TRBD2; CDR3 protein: CAGSWPSGLNTGELFF; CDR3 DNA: TGTGCCGGCAGCTGGCCTAGCGGGCTGAACACCGGGGAGCTGTTTTTT
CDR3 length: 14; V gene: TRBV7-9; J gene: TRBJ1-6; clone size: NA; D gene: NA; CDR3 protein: CASSLGTPLSPLHF; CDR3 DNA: TGTGCCAGCAGCCTCGGGACTCCCTTATCACCCCTCCACTTT
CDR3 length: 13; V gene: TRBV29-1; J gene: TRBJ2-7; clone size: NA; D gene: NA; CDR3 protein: CSVDRGPMPEQYF; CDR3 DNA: TGCAGCGTTGACCGGGGCCCTATGCCCGAGCAGTACTTC
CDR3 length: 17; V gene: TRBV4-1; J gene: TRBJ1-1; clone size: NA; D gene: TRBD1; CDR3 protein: CASSQELTGAMNTEAFF; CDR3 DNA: TGCGCCAGCAGCCAAGAACTAACAGGGGCAATGAACACTGAAGCTTTCTTT
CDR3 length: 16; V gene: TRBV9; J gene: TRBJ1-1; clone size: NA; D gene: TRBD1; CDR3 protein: CASSAGSQGRNTEAFF; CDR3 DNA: TGTGCCAGCAGCGCCGGCTCACAGGGGAGAAACACTGAAGCTTTCTTT
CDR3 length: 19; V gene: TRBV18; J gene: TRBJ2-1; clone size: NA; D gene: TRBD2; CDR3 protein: CASSPTGLAGMSSYNEQFF; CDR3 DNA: TGTGCCAGCTCACCTACAGGACTAGCGGGTATGAGCTCCTACAATGAGCAGTTCTTC
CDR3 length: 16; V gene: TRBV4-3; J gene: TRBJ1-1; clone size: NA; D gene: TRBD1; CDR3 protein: CASSFEQGAWVTEAFF; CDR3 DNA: TGCGCCAGCAGTTTCGAACAGGGGGCCTGGGTCACTGAAGCTTTCTTT
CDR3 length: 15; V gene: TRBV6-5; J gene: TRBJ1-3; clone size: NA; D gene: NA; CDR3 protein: CASSYKGRAADTIYF; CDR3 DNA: TGTGCCAGCAGTTATAAGGGCAGGGCGGCCGACACCATATATTTT
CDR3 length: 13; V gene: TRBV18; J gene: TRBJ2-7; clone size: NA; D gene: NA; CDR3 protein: CASSPHCRVEQYF; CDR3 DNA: TGTGCCAGCTCACCACACTGCCGGGTGGAGCAGTACTTC